This paragraph reports one TCR beta chain. Its antigen is undetermined. This entry is derived from a study of identical twins. A universal primer site was created by template switching, with the cDNA bearing unique molecular identifiers. TCRdb re-analysed the 5' RACE reads in MiXCR, keeping a single row per CDR3 protein. The sample contains 350,000 to 600,000 distinct CDR3 sequences, approximately 14% of which appear only once. The study, taken as a whole, reports: Within beta out-of-frame sequences, the excess sharing observed between twins was weaker.

These sequences were also reported in another study, on yellow fever vaccine responses in identical twins.

The TCR was taken from a woman between 18 and 29 years old in good health. What was sequenced was CD4+ T cells sorted from blood.

CDR3 sequence: CSAKTGGNTEAFF. CDR3 sequence (DNA): TGCAGTGCTAAAACAGGGGGGAACACTGAAGCTTTCTTT. V usage is TRBV20-1 and J usage is TRBJ1-1; 8 bases match TRBD1. The CDR3 spans 13 residues. Losses at the gene ends were 4 bases for V and 1 base for J; bases not matched to a gene: 2. From germline, CDR1 is DFQATT and CDR2 SNEGSKA (reference sequence).